This TCR beta chain was recovered during a study of T cells in Graves' hyperthyroidism and ophthalmopathy. From RNA transcripts, TCR beta CDR3 regions were amplified. Carried out on the TCR CDR3, a first-round RT-PCR used the HTBI primer set. MiXCR, applied by TCRdb to the multiplex PCR reads, yields one record per CDR3 protein. The sample carries about 640,000 distinct CDR3 sequences, 20% recorded once. At least 3 on the Clinical Activity Score was recorded for ophthalmopathy patients, who also had NOSPECS grade at least 4 and duration under 3 months. As concerns this clonotype: What it recognizes is unknown.

Study results and limitations: Separating ophthalmopathy from stable hyperthyroidism was achieved by a 13 V-J model.

The clonotype comes from a man aged 25 to 45 with Graves' ophthalmopathy. The material sequenced was blood.

The CDR3, as DNA: TGTGCCAGCAGTGTCGGAACAGGTGGTGAGCAGTTCTTC. Encoded protein: CASSVGTGGEQFF. This rearrangement joins TRBV2 to TRBJ2-1; D perhaps matches TRBD1 (5 bases). The CDR3 is 13 residues long. Germline V gives CDR1 SNHLY, CDR2 FYNNEI. Deletions cut 4 bases from V and 9 bases from J, with 13 bases between.